Each of the 21 T cell receptor beta chains below was sequenced from the same sample in a study of cytomegalovirus exposure and HLA in healthy donors. Researchers ran the PCR with 60 Vbeta and 13 Jbeta primers. Profiled with immunoSEQ multiplex PCR; TCRdb holds only in-frame clones, not every one. The sample consists of 100,000 to 150,000 clones, about 78% of them appearing once. The sequencing sample was made of PBMCs. The receptors shown here come from a man aged 25 to 40 in good health and CMV-seronegative.

The V gene is TRBV18, the J gene TRBJ1-6; D ambiguous. Per germline, CDR1 KGHSH and CDR2 LQKENI. This CDR3 is 15 amino acids long. The germline V and J ends were trimmed by 1 base and 8 bases, with 12 bases remaining between them. The CDR3 DNA sequence: TGTGCCAGCTCACCACTTCTCGGGTCGGATTCACCCCTCCACTTT. Residues: CASSPLLGSDSPLHF.

Only a few counts were recorded for this clone. The J gene is TRBJ1-1, the V gene TRBV18, with 9 nucleotides matching TRBD1. CDR1 and CDR2 (germline): KGHSH, LQKENI. V shed 1 base, J shed 1 base, and the junction held 7 bases outside the gene matches. This CDR3 contains 17 residues. The CDR3: CASSPQSGTGRNTEAFF. DNA of the CDR3: TGTGCCAGCTCACCACAATCCGGGACAGGGAGGAACACTGAAGCTTTCTTT.

The chain uses TRBV5-6 and TRBJ2-5, with D perhaps matching TRBD2 (5 bases). The CDR3 sequence is 16 residues long. V was clipped by 4 bases and J by 2 bases, with 18 bases between them. Per germline, CDR1 SGHDT and CDR2 YYEEEE. CDR3 nucleotides: TGTGCCAGCAGCGCCCCCGGGGAAACAATACAAGAGACCCAGTACTTC. Amino acid sequence: CASSAPGETIQETQYF.

The chain links TRBV2 to TRBJ2-7; TRBD2 matches at 9 bases. Looked up from germline, CDR1 is SNHLY and CDR2 is FYNNEI. The CDR3 is 14 residues long. The V segment lost 3 bases and the J segment 2 bases; nucleotides outside the gene matches: 2. CDR3 region: CASSERGGPYEQYF. The CDR3 DNA sequence: TGTGCCAGCAGTGAGCGGGGGGGCCCCTACGAGCAGTACTTC.

The rearrangement uses TRBV7-9 and TRBJ1-1; a possible D gene is TRBD1 (6 bases). The CDR3 sequence is 18 residues long. V lost 5 bases to trimming and J lost 0 bases, with 22 bases between them. CDR1 and CDR2 from the germline V gene are SEHNR and FQNEAQ (reference sequence). CDR3 in amino acids: CASSATQGGRHMNTEAFF. The CDR3 DNA sequence: TGTGCCAGCAGCGCTACCCAAGGGGGTCGGCACATGAACACTGAAGCTTTCTTT. Full variable domain (rest looked up from reference TRBV7-9 and TRBJ1-1): DTGVSQNPRHKITKRGQNVTFRCDPISEHNRLYWYRQTLGQGPEFLTYFQNEAQLEKSRLLSDRFSAERPKGSFSTLEIQRTEQGDSAMYLCASSATQGGRHMNTEAFFGQGTRLTVV.

J is TRBJ1-4 and V is TRBV5-1, with 8 positions matching TRBD1. Trimming removed 5 bases from V and 8 bases from J; junction bases left unmatched: 8. The CDR3 is 14 amino acids. Germline CDR1 is SGHRS and CDR2 is YFSETQ. CDR3 residues: CASSRTGLGEKLFF. The CDR3 DNA reads TGCGCCAGCAGTCGGACAGGGTTAGGGGAAAAACTGTTTTTT.

This rearrangement joins TRBV7-2 to TRBJ2-5, with 9 nucleotides matching TRBD1. The J call is doubtful: the DNA matches TRBJ2-7 better. Looked up from germline, CDR1 is SGHTA and CDR2 is FQGNSA. There are 13 residues in the CDR3. CDR3 DNA: TGTGCCAGCAGCTTGGGGACAGGGTTCGAGCAGTACTTC. Its protein product is CASSLGTGFEQYF.

The chain uses TRBV11-2 and TRBJ2-5, with 10 bases fitting TRBD2. The CDR3 length is 16 residues. Germline V gene data show CDR1 as SGHAT and CDR2 as FQNNGV. V lost 4 bases to trimming and J lost 9 bases; unmatched junction nucleotides: 14. CDR3 region: CASSSQRGGRRGAQYF. The CDR3 DNA follows: TGTGCCAGCAGCTCACAGCGGGGGGGCCGCCGGGGGGCCCAGTACTTC.

The chain carries TRBV13 and TRBJ2-5; maybe TRBD1 (5 bases). The germline CDR1 and CDR2 sequences are PRHDT and FYEKMQ (reference sequence). The CDR3 spans 13 residues. Trimming removed 2 bases at V and 2 bases at J, with 6 bases between. CDR3 sequence (DNA): TGTGCCAGCAGCTTAAGGGGTCAAGAGACCCAGTACTTC. This gives the protein CASSLRGQETQYF.

V usage is TRBV6-5 and J usage is TRBJ2-5, with TRBD2 matching over 7 bases. The CDR3 consists of 15 residues. Trimming cost V 4 bases and J 6 bases; bases outside gene matches: 11. Per the germline V gene, CDR1 is MNHEY and CDR2 is SVGAGI. CDR3 sequence reads: CASSSIGWGGKTQYF. The CDR3 DNA is TGTGCCAGCAGTTCCATCGGATGGGGGGGAAAGACCCAGTACTTC.

The chain is built from TRBV28 and TRBJ2-1, with TRBD2 matching over 8 bases. V lost 10 bases to trimming and J lost 3 bases; unmatched junction nucleotides: 14. Germline loops: CDR1 MDHEN, CDR2 SYDVKM. CDR3 length equals 16 residues. CDR3 loop: CATRRGDGGVYNEQFF. The CDR3 DNA reads as TGTGCCACCAGGAGGGGTGACGGGGGGGTCTACAATGAGCAGTTCTTC.

The rearrangement uses TRBV13 and TRBJ2-7; D is perhaps TRBD2 (7 bases). Germline values: CDR1 PRHDT, CDR2 FYEKMQ (reference sequence). The germline V and J ends were trimmed by 6 bases and 3 bases, with 12 bases remaining between them. The CDR3 is 13 amino acids. The CDR3 nucleotides read TGTGCCAGCAGTGGGGAGGGGGGCTACGAGCAGTACTTC. Translated, it gives CASSGEGGYEQYF.

The V and J genes are TRBV4-1 and TRBJ1-6; 11 bases agree with TRBD1. After removal of 4 bases from V and 3 bases from J, the junction contained 11 bases not matched to a gene. The germline CDR1 and CDR2 sequences are MGHRA and YSYEKL. The CDR3 consists of 19 residues. For the CDR3, the DNA is TGCGCCAGCAGCCGTAAGTTGGGACAGGGGGTGGACTATAATTCACCCCTCCACTTT. Translated, it gives CASSRKLGQGVDYNSPLHF.

CDR3 coding DNA: TGTGCCAGCACCGGGGGAAACACCATATATTTT. Encoded protein: CASTGGNTIYF. The chain has TRBV5-6 and TRBJ1-3; D is undetermined. V dropped 6 bases and J dropped 4 bases, with 5 bases sitting between them. Germline V gene lookup returns CDR1 SGHDT and CDR2 YYEEEE. The CDR3 extends over 11 amino acids.

This chain uses TRBV14 with TRBJ2-3; TRBD1 aligns across 7 bases. The CDR3 has 17 residues. Germline-derived CDR1 and CDR2 are SGHDN and FVKESK. J lost 3 bases, V lost 2 bases, and 11 bases had no gene match. The CDR3 DNA follows: TGTGCCAGCAGCCAACGACCCGGGACAGTAGAGACAGATACGCAGTATTTT. This gives the protein CASSQRPGTVETDTQYF.

The rearrangement links TRBV5-1 to TRBJ2-5; TRBD2 is a possible D gene (6 bases). CDR1 is SGHRS and CDR2 is YFSETQ in the germline V gene. Trimming took off 4 bases at V and 5 bases at J, with 12 bases between the two ends. This CDR3 comprises 13 residues. The CDR3 DNA reads TGCGCCAGCAGCGAGTCCCTAGCGGAGACCCAGTACTTC. It codes for CASSESLAETQYF.

The J gene is TRBJ1-1, the V gene TRBV10-1, with TRBD1 matching over 7 bases. With 7 bases clipped from V and 11 bases from J, the junction kept 22 bases outside the gene matches. The CDR3 is made up of 16 amino acids. Germline assignment: CDR1 WNHNN and CDR2 SYGVQD (reference sequence). This chain's CDR3 is CASTVKGEPGQLVAFF. The CDR3 DNA is TGCGCCAGCACCGTGAAAGGGGAACCGGGACAGCTGGTGGCTTTCTTT.

This chain uses TRBV28 with TRBJ2-7; a weak D match, TRBD1 (6 bases). Germline values: CDR1 MDHEN, CDR2 SYDVKM. This CDR3 comprises 14 residues. Trimming pared 6 bases from V and 6 bases from J, leaving 18 bases between. Here the CDR3 reads CASRPKGQNGEQYF. The CDR3 coding sequence is TGTGCCAGCAGGCCTAAAGGACAGAATGGCGAGCAGTACTTC.

This clone showed up just once. The CDR3 region is CASSQESGYKGRSTNEKLFF. Written as DNA, the CDR3 is TGTGCCAGCAGCCAAGAAAGTGGTTATAAGGGGCGTTCAACTAATGAAAAACTGTTTTTT. The V gene is TRBV14, the J gene TRBJ1-4; TRBD1 might be the D (5 bases). Trimming shortened V by 0 bases and J by 0 bases, and 20 bases separated the two germline ends. The CDR3 is made up of 20 amino acids. Germline V gene data show CDR1 as SGHDN and CDR2 as FVKESK.

There are a few counts of this clone. The rearrangement joins TRBV7-9 to TRBJ2-2; D unresolved. This CDR3 has 14 amino acids. The V end was cut by 1 base, the J end by 2 bases, with 5 bases between. CDR1 and CDR2 (germline): SEHNR, FQNEAQ (reference sequence). The DNA for the CDR3 is TGTGCCAGCAGCTTAGTCAGTAACACCGGGGAGCTGTTTTTT. It yields the protein CASSLVSNTGELFF.

This sequence joins TRBV5-1 and TRBJ1-1, with D unclear. The V end was cut by 0 bases, the J end by 4 bases, with 7 bases between. Germline V gene sequence: CDR1 SGHRS, CDR2 YFSETQ. This CDR3 has 13 amino acids. The CDR3 loop reads CASSLESLTEAFF. The DNA for the CDR3 is TGCGCCAGCAGCTTGGAGTCACTCACTGAAGCTTTCTTT.